This is a list of T cell receptor beta chains from one sample in a study of blood T cell repertoires in COVID-19. The protocol was immunoSEQ multiplex PCR, while the TCRdb copy is restricted to in-frame clones and leaves out a portion. This table has 45,000 to 55,000 clones, about 83% appearing once. Input material: peripheral blood. The receptors stem from a human donor in a cohort sampled during active COVID-19. The CDR3 runs from the conserved cysteine through the conserved F or W. Each record gives: D gene, clone size, J gene, V gene, CDR3 protein, CDR3 DNA. The D gene is left open where the match is weak. Only part of the rows carry a size: once, few, many, or a class if the clone is expanded.

-,-,TRBJ2-3,TRBV3-1/TRBV3-2,CASSDTGSGEYF,TGTGCCAGCAGCGATACAGGGTCCGGGGAGTATTTT
-,-,TRBJ1-1,TRBV7-9,CASSPTAMNTEAFF,TGTGCCAGCAGCCCGACAGCCATGAACACTGAAGCTTTCTTT
TRBD2,-,TRBJ2-3,TRBV9,CASSVASGGITDTQYF,TGTGCCAGCAGCGTAGCTAGCGGGGGAATCACAGATACGCAGTATTTT
-,-,TRBJ1-2,TRBV24-1,CATKAGAHGYGYTF,TGTGCCACCAAGGCAGGGGCGCATGGATATGGCTACACCTTC
-,-,TRBJ1-6,TRBV5-1,CASTLTGRDSPLHF,TGCGCCAGCACCTTGACAGGAAGAGATTCACCCCTCCACTTT
TRBD2,-,TRBJ2-1,TRBV11-3,CASSPRSGGPNEQFF,TGTGCCAGCAGCCCCCGGTCGGGGGGGCCGAATGAGCAGTTCTTC
TRBD1,-,TRBJ1-1,TRBV5-4,CASSHQTGAITEAFF,TGTGCCAGCAGCCACCAGACAGGGGCAATCACTGAAGCTTTCTTT
-,-,TRBJ1-2,TRBV7-8,CASSRTRSYGYTF,TGTGCCAGCAGCCGGACACGGTCCTATGGCTACACCTTC
-,-,TRBJ2-1,TRBV5-5,CASSLSPTDGGNEQFF,TGTGCCAGCAGCTTAAGCCCGACAGATGGTGGCAATGAGCAGTTCTTC
-,-,TRBJ1-1,TRBV27,CASSYVREMNTEAFF,TGTGCCAGCAGTTATGTACGTGAGATGAACACTGAAGCTTTCTTT
-,-,TRBJ2-2,TRBV7-9,CASSPPTGELFF,TGTGCCAGCAGCCCCCCAACCGGGGAGCTGTTTTTT
-,-,TRBJ1-5,TRBV19,CASSIGWAEDSNQPQHF,TGTGCCAGTAGTATAGGTTGGGCTGAGGACTCTAATCAGCCCCAGCATTTT
TRBD1,-,TRBJ2-1,TRBV24-1,CATSDPGIRDRELFF,TGTGCCACCAGTGATCCTGGCATTAGGGACAGGGAGCTTTTCTTC
TRBD1,-,TRBJ1-2,TRBV24-1,CATSDSAGTGGGYGYTF,TGTGCCACCAGTGATTCCGCCGGGACAGGGGGCGGCTATGGCTACACCTTC
TRBD2,-,TRBJ2-7,TRBV30,CAWSVPGGGYEQYF,TGTGCCTGGAGTGTACCGGGCGGGGGGTACGAGCAGTACTTC
TRBD1,-,TRBJ2-7,TRBV7-9,CASRGQSYEQYF,TGTGCCAGCAGGGGACAGTCCTACGAGCAGTACTTC
-,-,TRBJ2-6,TRBV11-2,CASSLLLGGAGANVLTF,TGTGCCAGCAGCCTTTTGCTTGGAGGTGCAGGGGCCAACGTCCTGACTTTC
-,-,TRBJ1-2,TRBV18,CASSQRERGYTF,TGTGCCAGCTCACAAAGGGAGAGGGGCTACACCTTC
-,-,TRBJ1-1,TRBV19,CASWGESTEAFF,TGTGCCAGTTGGGGGGAGAGCACTGAAGCTTTCTTT
TRBD1,few,TRBJ1-6,TRBV2,CASSEGDRFRPLHF,TGTGCCAGCAGCGAAGGGGACAGGTTTAGACCCCTCCACTTT
TRBD1,-,TRBJ2-3,TRBV27,CASSPYGTGRTDTQYF,TGTGCCAGCAGCCCCTACGGGACAGGTCGCACAGATACGCAGTATTTT
TRBD1,-,TRBJ2-3,TRBV15,CATRKFGTGVADTQYF,TGTGCCACCAGGAAATTTGGGACAGGGGTCGCAGATACGCAGTATTTT
-,-,TRBJ1-1,TRBV6-5,CASSYSKFPRGTEAFF,TGTGCCAGCAGTTACTCGAAGTTTCCTAGGGGCACTGAAGCTTTCTTT
TRBD1,-,TRBJ2-6,TRBV5-4,CASSPGGQSSSGANVLTF,TGTGCCAGCAGCCCTGGGGGACAGAGTTCCTCTGGGGCCAACGTCCTGACTTTC
TRBD2,-,TRBJ2-4,TRBV14,CASSLLRGAKNIQYF,TGTGCCAGCAGCCTTCTGCGGGGGGCCAAAAACATTCAGTACTTC
-,-,TRBJ1-5,TRBV15,CATSRATGLGPQHF,TGTGCCACCAGCAGAGCAACAGGGCTTGGGCCCCAGCATTTT
-,-,TRBJ1-4,TRBV18,CASSPQGEKLFF,TGTGCCAGCTCACCGCAGGGTGAAAAACTGTTTTTT
TRBD1,-,TRBJ2-1,TRBV7-8,CASSTGTGSREQFF,TGTGCCAGCAGTACCGGGACAGGCTCTCGGGAGCAGTTCTTC
TRBD1,-,TRBJ1-6,TRBV5-6,CASSDRDLSSYNSPLHF,TGTGCCAGCAGCGACAGGGACCTGAGCTCCTATAATTCACCCCTCCACTTT
TRBD1,-,TRBJ1-2,TRBV4-2,CASSPPGTGVNYGYTF,TGTGCCAGCAGCCCCCCCGGGACAGGCGTGAACTATGGCTACACCTTC
TRBD2,-,TRBJ2-5,TRBV5-4,CASSLGGGLKETQYF,TGTGCCAGCAGCTTGGGCGGGGGGCTTAAAGAGACCCAGTACTTC
TRBD1,-,TRBJ2-1,TRBV5-4,CASSLGDRGDEQFF,TGTGCCAGCAGCTTGGGGGACAGGGGGGATGAGCAGTTCTTC
TRBD1,-,TRBJ2-1,TRBV7-2,CASSDRTGNEQFF,TGTGCCAGCAGCGACAGGACAGGGAATGAGCAGTTCTTC
TRBD2,-,TRBJ2-7,TRBV4-1,CASSQVKPGLDYEQYF,TGCGCCAGCAGCCAAGTCAAACCGGGACTAGACTACGAGCAGTACTTC
TRBD2,-,TRBJ2-5,TRBV7-3,CASSTSGGSQETQYF,TGTGCCAGCAGCACTAGCGGGGGGTCCCAAGAGACCCAGTACTTC
TRBD1,-,TRBJ2-4,TRBV5-8,CASSLRDSLAKNIQYF,TGTGCCAGCAGCTTGCGGGACAGTCTAGCCAAAAACATTCAGTACTTC
TRBD1,-,TRBJ2-7,TRBV5-1,CASSWGQGDGYEQYF,TGCGCCAGCAGCTGGGGACAGGGGGACGGCTACGAGCAGTACTTC
-,once,TRBJ2-5,TRBV3-1/TRBV3-2,CASSPRPGEHNKAQYF,TGTGCCAGCAGCCCTCGCCCAGGGGAGCACAACAAGGCCCAGTACTTC
-,few,TRBJ1-5,TRBV11-2,CASSAGRGFNQPQHF,TGTGCCAGCAGCGCGGGACGGGGGTTCAATCAGCCCCAGCATTTT
-,-,TRBJ2-1,TRBV12-3/TRBV12-4,CASTNRVGEQFF,TGTGCCAGCACTAACAGGGTAGGGGAGCAGTTCTTC
-,-,TRBJ2-3,TRBV2,CASSDQGLASTQYF,TGTGCCAGCAGTGACCAGGGGTTGGCTAGTACGCAGTATTTT
TRBD2,-,TRBJ2-1,TRBV4-1,CASSQTSAHNEQFF,TGCGCCAGCAGCCAAACTAGCGCCCACAATGAGCAGTTCTTC
-,-,TRBJ2-7,TRBV5-1,CASSPEVGFYEQYF,TGCGCCAGCAGCCCGGAGGTCGGGTTCTACGAGCAGTACTTC
-,once,TRBJ2-1,TRBV7-9,CASSPPLAGAKFF,TGTGCCAGCAGCCCCCCGTTGGCCGGAGCCAAGTTCTTC
-,-,TRBJ2-2,TRBV5-1,CASSPGHMNTGELFF,TGCGCCAGCAGCCCGGGACATATGAACACCGGGGAGCTGTTTTTT
-,-,TRBJ2-7,TRBV30,CAVSFDRSYYEQYF,TGTGCCGTCTCCTTCGACAGGTCATACTACGAGCAGTACTTC
-,once,TRBJ2-3,TRBV24-1,CATSGPRPPTDTQYF,TGTGCCACCAGTGGCCCGCGGCCCCCCACAGATACGCAGTATTTT
TRBD1,-,TRBJ2-7,TRBV6-6,CASSLGQAPYEQYF,TGTGCCAGCAGCCTAGGACAGGCCCCCTACGAGCAGTACTTC
-,-,TRBJ1-1,TRBV29-1,CSVARGAGTEAFF,TGCAGCGTTGCACGGGGGGCCGGGACTGAAGCTTTCTTT
-,-,TRBJ2-7,TRBV2,CASSGPTYSGRTPEQYF,TGTGCCAGCAGTGGCCCGACGTACAGCGGCAGAACCCCCGAGCAGTACTTC
-,-,TRBJ2-3,TRBV11-2,CASSKEGATDTQYF,TGTGCCAGCAGCAAAGAAGGGGCAACAGATACGCAGTATTTT
TRBD2,-,TRBJ2-1,TRBV4-1,CASSRPVLAGGIRNNEQFF,TGCGCCAGCAGCAGACCGGTACTAGCGGGGGGGATTAGGAACAATGAGCAGTTCTTC
TRBD1,-,TRBJ1-4,TRBV11-2,CASSLVGTGVNEKLFF,TGTGCCAGCAGCTTAGTAGGGACAGGGGTTAATGAAAAACTGTTTTTT
-,-,TRBJ2-1,TRBV5-8,CASSSTVVIEQFF,TGTGCCAGCAGCTCCACGGTAGTCATTGAGCAGTTCTTC
-,-,TRBJ2-1,TRBV2,CASSERMIEQFF,TGTGCCAGCAGTGAGAGGATGATTGAGCAGTTCTTC